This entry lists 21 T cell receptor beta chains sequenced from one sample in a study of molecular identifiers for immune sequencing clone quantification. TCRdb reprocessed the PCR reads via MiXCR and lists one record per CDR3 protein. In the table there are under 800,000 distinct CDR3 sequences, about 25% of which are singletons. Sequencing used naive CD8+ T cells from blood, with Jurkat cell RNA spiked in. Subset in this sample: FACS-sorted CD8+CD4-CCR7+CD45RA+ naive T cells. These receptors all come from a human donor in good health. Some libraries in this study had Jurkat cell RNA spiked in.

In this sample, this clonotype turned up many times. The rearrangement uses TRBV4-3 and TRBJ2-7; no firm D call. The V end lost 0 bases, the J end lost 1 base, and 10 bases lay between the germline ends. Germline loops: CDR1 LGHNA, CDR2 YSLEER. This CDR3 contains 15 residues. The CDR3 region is CASSQEFAGSYEQYF. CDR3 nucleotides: TGCGCCAGCAGCCAAGAATTCGCTGGATCCTACGAGCAGTACTTC.

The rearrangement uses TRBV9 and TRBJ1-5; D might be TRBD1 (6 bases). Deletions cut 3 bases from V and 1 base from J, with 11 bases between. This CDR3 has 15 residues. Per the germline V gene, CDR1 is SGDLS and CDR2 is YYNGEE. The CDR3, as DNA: TGTGCCAGCAGCGCATGGGGGGGCAGCAATCAGCCCCAGCATTTT. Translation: CASSAWGGSNQPQHF. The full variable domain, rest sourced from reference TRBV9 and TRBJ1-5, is DSGVTQTPKHLITATGQRVTLRCSPRSGDLSVYWYQQSLDQGLQFLIQYYNGEERAKGNILERFSAQQFPDLHSELNLSSLELGDSALYFCASSAWGGSNQPQHFGDGTRLSIL.

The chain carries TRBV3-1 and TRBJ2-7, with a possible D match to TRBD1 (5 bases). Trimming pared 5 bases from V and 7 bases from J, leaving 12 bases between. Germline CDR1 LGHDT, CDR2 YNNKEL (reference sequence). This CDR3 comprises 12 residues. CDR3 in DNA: TGTGCCAGCAGCGCCTGGGGCTATGAGCAGTACTTC. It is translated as CASSAWGYEQYF.

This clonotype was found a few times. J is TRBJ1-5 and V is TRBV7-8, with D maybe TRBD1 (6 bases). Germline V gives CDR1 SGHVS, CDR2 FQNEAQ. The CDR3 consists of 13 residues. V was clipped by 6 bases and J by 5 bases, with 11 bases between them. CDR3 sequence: CASRQGKDQPQHF. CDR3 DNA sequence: TGTGCCAGCAGACAGGGAAAGGATCAGCCCCAGCATTTT.

The CDR3 protein is CASRPTLEETQYF. The CDR3 bases are TGCGCCAGCAGGCCAACTCTAGAAGAGACCCAGTACTTC. The chain recombines TRBV4-1 with TRBJ2-5; no clear D gene. V was shortened by 6 bases and J by 3 bases, with 11 bases between the two germline ends. Germline-derived CDR1 and CDR2 are MGHRA and YSYEKL. The CDR3 is 13 residues long.

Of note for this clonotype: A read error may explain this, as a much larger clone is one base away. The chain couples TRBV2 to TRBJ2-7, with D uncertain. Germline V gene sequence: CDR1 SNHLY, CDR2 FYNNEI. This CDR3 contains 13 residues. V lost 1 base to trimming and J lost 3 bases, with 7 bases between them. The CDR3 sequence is CASSEEPIYEQYF. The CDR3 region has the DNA TGTGCCAGCAGTGAAGAGCCGATCTACGAGCAGTACTTC.

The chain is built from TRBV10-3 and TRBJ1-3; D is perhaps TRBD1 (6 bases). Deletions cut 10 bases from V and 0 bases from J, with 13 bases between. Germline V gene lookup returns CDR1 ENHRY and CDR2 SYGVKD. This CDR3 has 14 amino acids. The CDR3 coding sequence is TGTGCCACCAATGGACAGCCCTCTGGAAACACCATATATTTT. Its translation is CATNGQPSGNTIYF.

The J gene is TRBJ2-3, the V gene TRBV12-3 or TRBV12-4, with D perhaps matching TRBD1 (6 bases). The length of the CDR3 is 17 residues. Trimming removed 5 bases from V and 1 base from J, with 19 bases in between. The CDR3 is CASSPLERGMGTDTQYF. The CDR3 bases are TGTGCCAGCAGTCCATTGGAGAGGGGGATGGGCACAGATACGCAGTATTTT.

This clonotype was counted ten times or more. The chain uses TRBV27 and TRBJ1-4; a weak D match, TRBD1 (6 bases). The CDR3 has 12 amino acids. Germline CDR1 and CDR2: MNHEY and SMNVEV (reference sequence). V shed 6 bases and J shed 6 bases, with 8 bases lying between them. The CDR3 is CASRGADEKLFF. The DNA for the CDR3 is TGTGCCAGCAGGGGGGCAGATGAAAAACTGTTTTTT.

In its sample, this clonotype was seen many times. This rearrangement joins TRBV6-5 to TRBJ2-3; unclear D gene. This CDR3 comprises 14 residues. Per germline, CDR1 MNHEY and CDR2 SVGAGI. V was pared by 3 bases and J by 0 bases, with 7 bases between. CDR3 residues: CASSYDGSTDTQYF. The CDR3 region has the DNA TGTGCCAGCAGTTATGACGGCAGCACAGATACGCAGTATTTT.

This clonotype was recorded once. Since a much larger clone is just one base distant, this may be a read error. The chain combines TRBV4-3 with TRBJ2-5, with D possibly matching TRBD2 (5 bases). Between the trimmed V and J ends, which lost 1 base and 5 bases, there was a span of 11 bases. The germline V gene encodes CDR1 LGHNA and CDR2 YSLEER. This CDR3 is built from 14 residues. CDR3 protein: CASSQGRRWETQYF. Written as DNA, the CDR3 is TGCGCCAGCAGCCAAGGTAGGAGGTGGGAGACCCAGTACTTC.

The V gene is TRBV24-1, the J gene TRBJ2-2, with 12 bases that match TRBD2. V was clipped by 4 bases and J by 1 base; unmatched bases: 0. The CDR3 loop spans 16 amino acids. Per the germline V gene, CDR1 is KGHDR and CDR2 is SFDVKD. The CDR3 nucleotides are TGTGCCACCAGTGAGGGACTAGCGGGGAACACCGGGGAGCTGTTTTTT. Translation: CATSEGLAGNTGELFF.

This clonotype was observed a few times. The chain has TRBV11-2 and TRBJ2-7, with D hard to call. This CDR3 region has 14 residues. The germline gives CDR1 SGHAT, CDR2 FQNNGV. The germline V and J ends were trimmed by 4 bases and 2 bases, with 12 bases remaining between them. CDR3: CASSSDPGAYEQYF. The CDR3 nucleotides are TGTGCCAGCAGCTCGGACCCGGGCGCCTACGAGCAGTACTTC.

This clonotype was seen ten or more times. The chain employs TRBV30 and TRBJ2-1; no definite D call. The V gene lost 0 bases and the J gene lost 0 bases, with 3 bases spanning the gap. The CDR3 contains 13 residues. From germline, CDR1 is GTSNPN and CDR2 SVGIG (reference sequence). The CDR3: CAWSVGSYNEQFF. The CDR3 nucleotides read TGTGCCTGGAGTGTAGGCTCCTACAATGAGCAGTTCTTC.

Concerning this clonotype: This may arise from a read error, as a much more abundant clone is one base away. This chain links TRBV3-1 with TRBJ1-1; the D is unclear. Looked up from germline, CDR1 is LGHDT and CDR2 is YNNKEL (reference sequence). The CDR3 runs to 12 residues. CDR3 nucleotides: TGTGCCGGCAGCCAACGATCCTCCGAAGCTTTCTTT. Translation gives CAGSQRSSEAFF.

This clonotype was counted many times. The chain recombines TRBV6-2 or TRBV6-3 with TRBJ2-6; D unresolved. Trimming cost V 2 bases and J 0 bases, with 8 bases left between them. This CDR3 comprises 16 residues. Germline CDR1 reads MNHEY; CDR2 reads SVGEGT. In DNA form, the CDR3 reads TGTGCCAGCAGTTACCATGAGGACTCTGGGGCCAACGTCCTGACTTTC. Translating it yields CASSYHEDSGANVLTF.

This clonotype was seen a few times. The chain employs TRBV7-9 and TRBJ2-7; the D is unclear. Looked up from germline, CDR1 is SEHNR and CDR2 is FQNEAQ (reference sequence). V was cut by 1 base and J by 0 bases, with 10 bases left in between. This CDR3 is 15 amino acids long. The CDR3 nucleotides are TGTGCCAGCAGCTTAGTTGGCGGTACCTCCTACGAGCAGTACTTC. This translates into CASSLVGGTSYEQYF. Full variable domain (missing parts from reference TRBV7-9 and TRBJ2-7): DTGVSQNPRHKITKRGQNVTFRCDPISEHNRLYWYRQTLGQGPEFLTYFQNEAQLEKSRLLSDRFSAERPKGSFSTLEIQRTEQGDSAMYLCASSLVGGTSYEQYFGPGTRLTVT.

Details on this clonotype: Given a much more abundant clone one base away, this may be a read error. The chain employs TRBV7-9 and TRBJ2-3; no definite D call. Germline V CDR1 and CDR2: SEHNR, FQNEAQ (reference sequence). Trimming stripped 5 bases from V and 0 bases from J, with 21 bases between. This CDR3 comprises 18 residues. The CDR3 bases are TGTGCCAGCAGCCCCTCGCGATATGGTGGCACGAGCACAGATACGCAGTATTTT. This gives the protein CASSPSRYGGTSTDTQYF.

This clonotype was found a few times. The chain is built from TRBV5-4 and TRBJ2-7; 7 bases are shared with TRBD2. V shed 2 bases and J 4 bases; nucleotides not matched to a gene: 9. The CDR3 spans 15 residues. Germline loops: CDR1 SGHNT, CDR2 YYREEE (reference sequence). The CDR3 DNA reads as TGTGCCAGCAGCTTCCCGGGGAGGGAGGGGTACGAGCAGTACTTC. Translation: CASSFPGREGYEQYF. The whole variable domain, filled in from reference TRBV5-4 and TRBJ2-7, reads ETGVTQSPTHLIKTRGQQVTLRCSSQSGHNTVSWYQQALGQGPQFIFQYYREEENGRGNFPPRFSGLQFPNYSSELNVNALELDDSALYLCASSFPGREGYEQYFGPGTRLTVT.

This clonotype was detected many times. The DNA of the CDR3 is TGCGCCAGCAGCCCAGGGGGGGCCCCAGATACGCAGTATTTT. It codes for CASSPGGAPDTQYF. The rearrangement links TRBV4-1 to TRBJ2-3; D may be TRBD1 or TRBD2 (7 bases each). Germline V lookup: CDR1 MGHRA, CDR2 YSYEKL. This CDR3 contains 14 residues. Trimming left V 4 bases short and J 4 bases short, with 12 bases between.

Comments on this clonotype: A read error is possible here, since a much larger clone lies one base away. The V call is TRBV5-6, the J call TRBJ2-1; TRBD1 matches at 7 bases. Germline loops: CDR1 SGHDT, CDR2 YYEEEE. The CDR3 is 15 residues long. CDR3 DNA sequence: TGTGCCAGCAGCTTACCGGGACAGCAATACAATGAGCAGATCTTC. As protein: CASSLPGQQYNEQIF.